These T cell receptor beta chains were read from a single sample in a study of T cell responses to AZD1222 COVID-19 vaccine. Only in-frame clones appear in the TCRdb table, and some are missing; sequencing was by immunoSEQ multiplex PCR. There are some 110,000 clones in the sample; about 91% occur only once, and 1.6% lies in the top ten. The specimen was peripheral blood, collected 28 days after the second AZD1222 dose. The receptors stem from an adult who received the AZD1222 COVID-19 vaccine. CDR3s include the opening cysteine and the closing phenylalanine or tryptophan. D genes are given only for firm matches. Some rows mark clone size as missing; the rest say once, few, many or name a class of expanded clone.

size: -
D: -
J: TRBJ2-1
V: TRBV10-3
CDR3: CAISESGTEYNEQFF
DNA: TGTGCCATCAGTGAGTCCGGGACGGAATACAATGAGCAGTTCTTC

size: once
D: TRBD1
J: TRBJ1-1
V: TRBV4-1
CDR3: CASSQGGTGIEAFF
DNA: TGCGCCAGCAGCCAAGGGGGGACAGGGATTGAAGCTTTCTTT

size: -
D: -
J: TRBJ2-5
V: TRBV4-1
CDR3: CASSPIPGPRGETQYF
DNA: TGCGCCAGCAGCCCTATTCCGGGCCCTAGGGGAGAGACCCAGTACTTC

size: few
D: TRBD1
J: TRBJ1-5
V: TRBV10-3
CDR3: CAISELGQGSQPQHF
DNA: TGTGCCATCAGTGAGTTAGGACAGGGGTCTCAGCCCCAGCATTTT

size: few
D: -
J: TRBJ1-1
V: TRBV5-4
CDR3: CASSVTGYVTEAFF
DNA: TGTGCCAGCAGCGTCACAGGGTATGTCACTGAAGCTTTCTTT

size: -
D: -
J: TRBJ1-2
V: TRBV30
CDR3: CAWHPSEGTIRGYTF
DNA: TGTGCCTGGCACCCCTCAGAGGGCACGATTCGTGGCTACACCTTC

size: -
D: -
J: TRBJ1-5
V: TRBV6-5
CDR3: CASETGLQNQPQHF
DNA: TGTGCCAGCGAGACAGGCCTTCAGAATCAGCCCCAGCATTTT

size: -
D: -
J: TRBJ1-5
V: TRBV18
CDR3: CASSPADYSNQPQHF
DNA: TGTGCCAGCTCACCTGCAGACTATAGCAATCAGCCCCAGCATTTT

size: -
D: TRBD2
J: TRBJ2-2
V: TRBV5-1
CDR3: CASSATILAGGTGELFF
DNA: TGCGCCAGCAGCGCCACCATTTTAGCGGGAGGCACCGGGGAGCTGTTTTTT

size: -
D: -
J: TRBJ1-2
V: TRBV6-6
CDR3: CASSLQGSDGYTF
DNA: TGTGCCAGCAGTCTTCAGGGTAGTGATGGCTACACCTTC

size: -
D: -
J: TRBJ1-4
V: TRBV25-1
CDR3: CASSVQYNEKLFF
DNA: TGTGCCAGCAGTGTGCAGTATAATGAAAAACTGTTTTTT

size: once
D: TRBD2
J: TRBJ2-1
V: TRBV5-1
CDR3: CASSPLAGASYNEQFF
DNA: TGCGCCAGCAGCCCCCTAGCGGGAGCGTCCTACAATGAGCAGTTCTTC

size: -
D: TRBD2
J: TRBJ2-1
V: TRBV5-1
CDR3: CASSPEGRGSSYNEQFF
DNA: TGCGCCAGCAGCCCCGAGGGGCGGGGGAGCTCCTACAATGAGCAGTTCTTC

size: -
D: -
J: TRBJ2-5
V: TRBV7-3
CDR3: CASSFAGQETQYF
DNA: TGTGCCAGCAGCTTCGCCGGACAAGAGACCCAGTACTTC

size: -
D: TRBD2
J: TRBJ2-7
V: TRBV9
CDR3: CASSEGLAGQYEQYF
DNA: TGTGCCAGCAGCGAAGGACTAGCGGGGCAGTACGAGCAGTACTTC

size: -
D: TRBD2
J: TRBJ2-7
V: TRBV19
CDR3: CASSIEAGGYEQYF
DNA: TGTGCCAGTAGTATAGAAGCGGGAGGTTACGAGCAGTACTTC

size: -
D: -
J: TRBJ2-3
V: TRBV6-1
CDR3: CASSEPFRREQSTDTQYF
DNA: TGTGCCAGCAGTGAACCATTCCGACGAGAGCAGAGCACAGATACGCAGTATTTT

size: -
D: -
J: TRBJ2-7
V: TRBV27
CDR3: CASSSYRNYEQYF
DNA: TGTGCCAGCAGTTCCTACAGGAACTACGAGCAGTACTTC

size: -
D: -
J: TRBJ2-1
V: TRBV29-1
CDR3: CSVKTDYYNEQFF
DNA: TGCAGCGTTAAGACAGACTATTACAATGAGCAGTTCTTC

size: once
D: TRBD1
J: TRBJ2-1
V: TRBV7-9
CDR3: CASSATGQGYNEQFF
DNA: TGTGCCAGCAGCGCCACGGGACAGGGCTACAATGAGCAGTTCTTC

size: -
D: TRBD2
J: TRBJ2-1
V: TRBV5-4
CDR3: CASSLGPSGRADYNEQFF
DNA: TGTGCCAGCAGCTTGGGCCCTAGCGGGAGGGCCGATTACAATGAGCAGTTCTTC

size: -
D: -
J: TRBJ1-1
V: TRBV10-3
CDR3: CAISESEGPNTEAFF
DNA: TGTGCCATCAGTGAGTCGGAAGGGCCGAACACTGAAGCTTTCTTT

size: -
D: TRBD2
J: TRBJ2-1
V: TRBV6-5
CDR3: CASDGGLAGVNEQFF
DNA: TGTGCCAGCGACGGGGGACTAGCGGGAGTCAATGAGCAGTTCTTC

size: -
D: TRBD1
J: TRBJ1-4
V: TRBV30
CDR3: CAWRGTGVEKLFF
DNA: TGTGCCTGGAGAGGGACAGGGGTCGAAAAACTGTTTTTT